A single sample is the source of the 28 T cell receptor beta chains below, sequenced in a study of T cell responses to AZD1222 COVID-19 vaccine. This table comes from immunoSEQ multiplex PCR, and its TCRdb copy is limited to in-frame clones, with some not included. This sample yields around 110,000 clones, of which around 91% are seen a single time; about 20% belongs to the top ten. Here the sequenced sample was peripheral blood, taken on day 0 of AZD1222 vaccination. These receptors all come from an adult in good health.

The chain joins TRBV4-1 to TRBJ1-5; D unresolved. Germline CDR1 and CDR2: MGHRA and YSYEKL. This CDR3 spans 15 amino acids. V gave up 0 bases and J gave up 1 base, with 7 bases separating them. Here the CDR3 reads CASSQDGGSNQPQHF. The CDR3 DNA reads TGCGCCAGCAGCCAAGATGGCGGGAGCAATCAGCCCCAGCATTTT.

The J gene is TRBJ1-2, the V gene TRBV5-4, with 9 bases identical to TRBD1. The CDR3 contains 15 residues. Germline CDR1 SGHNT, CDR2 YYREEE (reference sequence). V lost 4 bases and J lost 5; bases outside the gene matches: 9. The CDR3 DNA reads TGTGCCAGCAGCACCCGGGACAGGGTCCCTTATGGCTACACCTTC. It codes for CASSTRDRVPYGYTF.

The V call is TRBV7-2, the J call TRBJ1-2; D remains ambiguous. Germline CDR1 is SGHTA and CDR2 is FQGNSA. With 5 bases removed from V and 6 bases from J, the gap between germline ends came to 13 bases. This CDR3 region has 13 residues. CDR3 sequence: CASSPLRRDGYTF. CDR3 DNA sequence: TGTGCCAGCAGCCCCCTTCGGCGGGATGGCTACACCTTC.

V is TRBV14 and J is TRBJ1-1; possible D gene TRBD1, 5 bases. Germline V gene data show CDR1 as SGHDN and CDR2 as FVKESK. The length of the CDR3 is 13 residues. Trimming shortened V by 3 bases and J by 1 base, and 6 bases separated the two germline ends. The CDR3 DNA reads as TGTGCCAGCAGCCAGGGACCGAACACTGAAGCTTTCTTT. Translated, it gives CASSQGPNTEAFF.

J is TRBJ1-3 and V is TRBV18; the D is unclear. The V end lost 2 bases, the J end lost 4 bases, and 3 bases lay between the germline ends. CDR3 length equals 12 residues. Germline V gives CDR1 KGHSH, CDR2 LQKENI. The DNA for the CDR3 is TGTGCCAGCTCACCATTAGGAAACACCATATATTTT. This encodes CASSPLGNTIYF.

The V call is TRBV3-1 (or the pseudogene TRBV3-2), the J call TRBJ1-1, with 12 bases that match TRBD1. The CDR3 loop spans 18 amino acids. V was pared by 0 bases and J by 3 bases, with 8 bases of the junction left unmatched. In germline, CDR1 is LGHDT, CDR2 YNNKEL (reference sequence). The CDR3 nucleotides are TGTGCCAGCAGCCAAGATTTTACGGGACAGGGGGCGGACACTGAAGCTTTCTTT. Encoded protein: CASSQDFTGQGADTEAFF.

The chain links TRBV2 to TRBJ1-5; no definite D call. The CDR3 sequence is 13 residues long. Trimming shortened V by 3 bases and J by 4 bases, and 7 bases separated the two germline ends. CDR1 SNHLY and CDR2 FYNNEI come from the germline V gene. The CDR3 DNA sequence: TGTGCCAGCAGTGACAGGACGAATCAGCCCCAGCATTTT. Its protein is CASSDRTNQPQHF.

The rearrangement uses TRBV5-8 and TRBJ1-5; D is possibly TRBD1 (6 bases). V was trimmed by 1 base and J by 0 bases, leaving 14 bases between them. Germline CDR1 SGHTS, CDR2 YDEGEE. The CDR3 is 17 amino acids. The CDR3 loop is CASSLFRTEFSNQPQHF. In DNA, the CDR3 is TGTGCCAGCAGCTTGTTTCGGACAGAGTTTAGCAATCAGCCCCAGCATTTT. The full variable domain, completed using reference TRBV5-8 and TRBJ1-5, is EAGVTQSPTHLIKTRGQQATLRCSPISGHTSVYWYQQALGLGLQFLLWYDEGEERNRGNFPPRFSGRQFPNYSSELNVNALELEDSALYLCASSLFRTEFSNQPQHFGDGTRLSIL.

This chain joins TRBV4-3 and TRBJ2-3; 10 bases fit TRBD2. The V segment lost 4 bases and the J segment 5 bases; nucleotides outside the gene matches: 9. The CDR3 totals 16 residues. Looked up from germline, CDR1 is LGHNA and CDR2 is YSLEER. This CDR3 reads CASSPTSGGVGDTQYF. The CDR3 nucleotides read TGCGCCAGCAGCCCGACGAGCGGGGGGGTGGGAGATACGCAGTATTTT.

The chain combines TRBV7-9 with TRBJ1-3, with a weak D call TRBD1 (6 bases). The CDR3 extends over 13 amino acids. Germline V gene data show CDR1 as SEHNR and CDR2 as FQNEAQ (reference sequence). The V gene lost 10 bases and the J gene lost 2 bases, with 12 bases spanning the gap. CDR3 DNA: TGTGCCAACGGCGGGGGGCCTGGAAACACCATATATTTT. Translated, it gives CANGGGPGNTIYF.

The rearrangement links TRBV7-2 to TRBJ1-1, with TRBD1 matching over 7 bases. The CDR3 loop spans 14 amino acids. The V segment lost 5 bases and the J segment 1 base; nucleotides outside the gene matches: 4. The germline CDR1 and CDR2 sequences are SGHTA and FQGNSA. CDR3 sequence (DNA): TGTGCCAGCAGCCTCGGGACAGCGAACACTGAAGCTTTCTTT. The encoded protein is CASSLGTANTEAFF. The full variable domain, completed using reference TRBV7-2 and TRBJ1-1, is GAGVSQSPSNKVTEKGKDVELRCDPISGHTALYWYRQSLGQGLEFLIYFQGNSAPDKSGLPSDRFSAERTGGSVSTLTIQRTQQEDSAVYLCASSLGTANTEAFFGQGTRLTVV.

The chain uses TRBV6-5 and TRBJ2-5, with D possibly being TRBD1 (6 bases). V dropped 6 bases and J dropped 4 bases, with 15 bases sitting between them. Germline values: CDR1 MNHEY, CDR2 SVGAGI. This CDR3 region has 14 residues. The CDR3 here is CASSSGWGLETQYF. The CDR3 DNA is TGTGCCAGCAGCTCTGGCTGGGGGCTAGAGACCCAGTACTTC.

CDR3 coding DNA: TGTGCCACAGAAAAACAGGGTAGCAATGAGCAGTTCTTC. Translated, it gives CATEKQGSNEQFF. The chain combines TRBV7-8 with TRBJ2-1, with TRBD1 as a possible D gene (6 bases). This CDR3 is built from 13 residues. Trimming pared 10 bases from V and 6 bases from J, leaving 16 bases between. Per the germline V gene, CDR1 is SGHVS and CDR2 is FQNEAQ.

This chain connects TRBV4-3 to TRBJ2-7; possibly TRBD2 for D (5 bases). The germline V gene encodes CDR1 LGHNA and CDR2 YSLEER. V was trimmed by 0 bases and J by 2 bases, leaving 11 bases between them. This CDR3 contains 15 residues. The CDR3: CASSQDRGVTYEQYF. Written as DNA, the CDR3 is TGCGCCAGCAGCCAAGATCGGGGAGTAACCTACGAGCAGTACTTC.

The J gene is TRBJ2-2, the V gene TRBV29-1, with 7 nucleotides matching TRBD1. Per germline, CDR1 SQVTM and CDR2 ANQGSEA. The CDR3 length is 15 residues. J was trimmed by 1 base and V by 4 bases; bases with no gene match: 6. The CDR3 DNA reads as TGCAGCGTTGTAGACGGGACAGTGAACACCGGGGAGCTGTTTTTT. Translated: CSVVDGTVNTGELFF.

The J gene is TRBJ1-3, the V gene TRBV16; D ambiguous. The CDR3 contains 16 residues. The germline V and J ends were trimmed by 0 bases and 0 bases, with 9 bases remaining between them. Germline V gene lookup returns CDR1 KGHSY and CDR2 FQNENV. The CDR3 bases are TGTGCCAGCAGCCAATCGTCGGGCGGCTCTGGAAACACCATATATTTT. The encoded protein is CASSQSSGGSGNTIYF.

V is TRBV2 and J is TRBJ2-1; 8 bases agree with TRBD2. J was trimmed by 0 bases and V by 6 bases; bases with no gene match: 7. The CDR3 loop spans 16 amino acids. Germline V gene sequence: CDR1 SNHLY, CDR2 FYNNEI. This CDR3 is CASSLSAGGSYNEQFF. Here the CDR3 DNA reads TGTGCCAGCAGCCTTTCGGCGGGGGGCTCCTACAATGAGCAGTTCTTC.

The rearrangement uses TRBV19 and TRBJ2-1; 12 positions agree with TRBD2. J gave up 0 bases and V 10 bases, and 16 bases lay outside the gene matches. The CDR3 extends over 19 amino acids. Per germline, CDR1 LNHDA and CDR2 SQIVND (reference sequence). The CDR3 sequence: CATKSRGLAGSSSYNEQFF. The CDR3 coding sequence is TGTGCCACGAAAAGTCGAGGACTAGCGGGGAGCAGCTCCTACAATGAGCAGTTCTTC.

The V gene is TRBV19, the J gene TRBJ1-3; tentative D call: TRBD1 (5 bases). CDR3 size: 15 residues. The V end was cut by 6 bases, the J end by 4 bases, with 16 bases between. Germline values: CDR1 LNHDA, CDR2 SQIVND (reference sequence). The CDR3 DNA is TGTGCCAGTAGCCTCTCCAGGGAGGGGGGAAACACCATATATTTT. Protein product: CASSLSREGGNTIYF.

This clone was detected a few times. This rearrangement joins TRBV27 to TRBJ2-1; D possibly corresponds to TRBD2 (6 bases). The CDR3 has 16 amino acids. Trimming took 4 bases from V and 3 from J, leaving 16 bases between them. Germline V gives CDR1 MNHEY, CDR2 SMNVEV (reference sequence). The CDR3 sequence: CASSWKYRGNYNEQFF. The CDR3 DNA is TGTGCCAGCAGTTGGAAATATCGGGGGAACTACAATGAGCAGTTCTTC.

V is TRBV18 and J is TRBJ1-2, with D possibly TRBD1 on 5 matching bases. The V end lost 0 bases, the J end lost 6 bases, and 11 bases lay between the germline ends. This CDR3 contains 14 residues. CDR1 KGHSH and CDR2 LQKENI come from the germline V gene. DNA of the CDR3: TGTGCCAGCTCACCACCGGTTGGGGGTAATGGCTACACCTTC. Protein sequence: CASSPPVGGNGYTF.

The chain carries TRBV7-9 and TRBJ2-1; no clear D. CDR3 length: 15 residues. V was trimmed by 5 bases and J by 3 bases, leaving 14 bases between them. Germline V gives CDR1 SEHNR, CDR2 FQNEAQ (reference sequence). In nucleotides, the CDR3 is TGTGCCAGCAGCACAACTATAATGAGCTACAATGAGCAGTTCTTC. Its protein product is CASSTTIMSYNEQFF.

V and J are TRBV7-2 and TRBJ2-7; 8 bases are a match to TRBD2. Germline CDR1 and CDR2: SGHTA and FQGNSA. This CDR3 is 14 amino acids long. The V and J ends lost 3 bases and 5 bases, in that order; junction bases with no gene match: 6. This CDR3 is CASSLIGGAHEQYF. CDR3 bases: TGTGCCAGCAGCTTGATCGGGGGGGCCCACGAGCAGTACTTC. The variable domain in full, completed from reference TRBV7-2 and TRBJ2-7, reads GAGVSQSPSNKVTEKGKDVELRCDPISGHTALYWYRQSLGQGLEFLIYFQGNSAPDKSGLPSDRFSAERTGGSVSTLTIQRTQQEDSAVYLCASSLIGGAHEQYFGPGTRLTVT.

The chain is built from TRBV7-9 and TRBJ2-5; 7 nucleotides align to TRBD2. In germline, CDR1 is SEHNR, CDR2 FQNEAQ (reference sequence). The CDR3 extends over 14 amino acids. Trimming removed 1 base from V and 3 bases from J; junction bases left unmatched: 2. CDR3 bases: TGTGCCAGCAGCTTAGTCGCGGGGGAAGAGACCCAGTACTTC. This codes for CASSLVAGEETQYF.

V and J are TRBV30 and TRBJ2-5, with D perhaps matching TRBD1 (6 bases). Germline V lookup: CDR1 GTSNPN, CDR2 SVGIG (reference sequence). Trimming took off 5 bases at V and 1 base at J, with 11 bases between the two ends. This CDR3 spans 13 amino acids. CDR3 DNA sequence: TGTGCCTGGGACGGGACAACCCAAGAGACCCAGTACTTC. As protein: CAWDGTTQETQYF.

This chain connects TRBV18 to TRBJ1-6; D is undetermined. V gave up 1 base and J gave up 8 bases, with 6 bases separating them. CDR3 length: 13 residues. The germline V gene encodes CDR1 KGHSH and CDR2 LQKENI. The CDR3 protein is CASSPQVDSPLHF. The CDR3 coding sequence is TGTGCCAGCTCACCACAGGTTGATTCACCCCTCCACTTT.

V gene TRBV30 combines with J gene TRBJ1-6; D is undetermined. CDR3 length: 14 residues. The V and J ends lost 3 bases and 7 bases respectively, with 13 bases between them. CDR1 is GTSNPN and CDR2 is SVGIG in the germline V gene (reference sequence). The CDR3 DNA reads TGTGCCTGGAGGCTGGGCGTCGAAAATTCACCCCTCCACTTT. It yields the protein CAWRLGVENSPLHF. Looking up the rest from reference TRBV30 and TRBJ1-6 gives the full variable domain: SQTIHQWPATLVQPVGSPLSLECTVEGTSNPNLYWYRQAAGRGLQLLFYSVGIGQISSEVPQNLSASRPQDRQFILSSKKLLLSDSGFYLCAWRLGVENSPLHFGNGTRLTVT.

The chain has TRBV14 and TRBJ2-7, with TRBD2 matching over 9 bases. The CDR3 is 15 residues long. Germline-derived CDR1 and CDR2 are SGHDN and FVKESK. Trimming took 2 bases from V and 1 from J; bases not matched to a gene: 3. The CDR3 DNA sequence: TGTGCCAGCAGCCAATACCTAGCGGGGTCCTACGAGCAGTACTTC. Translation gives CASSQYLAGSYEQYF.